The rows below give T cell receptor beta chains drawn from one sample of a study of early T cells in non-severe SARS-CoV-2 infection. TCRdb processed the 5' RACE reads anew with MiXCR; each CDR3 protein has one entry. The sample contains roughly 60,000 distinct CDR3 sequences, about 6.1% of which appear only once. Sequenced material: whole blood, taken at baseline. The origin of the receptors is an adult who was a healthcare worker with PCR-confirmed SARS-CoV-2 infection or an uninfected control (not recorded which). Both conserved end residues are part of each CDR3. The D gene is left open where the match is weak. Where a row states a size, it is once, few, many or the class of an expanded clone; other rows omit it.

J gene	D gene	V gene	clone size	CDR3 DNA	CDR3 protein
TRBJ2-1	.	TRBV7-9	many	TGTGCCAGCAGCTTGAGCTTAAGCAGGTTCAATGAGCAGTTCTTC	CASSLSLSRFNEQFF
TRBJ2-5	.	TRBV3-1	many	TGTGCCAGCAGCCAAGCTCAGGGGCAAGAGACCCAGTACTTC	CASSQAQGQETQYF
TRBJ1-4	.	TRBV28	many	TGTGCTGGCGGAATACTTGAAAAACTGTTTTTT	CAGGILEKLFF
TRBJ2-1	TRBD2	TRBV3-1	few	TGTGCCAGCAGCCACTTTAGCGGGGCCTCCTACAATGAGCAGTTCTTC	CASSHFSGASYNEQFF
TRBJ2-1	.	TRBV19	many	TGTGCCAGTAGTATGTGGGCAGTCTCCTACAATGAGCAGTTCTTC	CASSMWAVSYNEQFF
TRBJ1-2	.	TRBV6-5	few	TGTGCCAGCAGTTACGGGGGGGGCGGCTACACCTTC	CASSYGGGGYTF
TRBJ2-2	.	TRBV24-1	few	TGTGCCACCAGTGATCAACACGGGGGGACAGCGAACACCGGGGAGCTGTTTTTT	CATSDQHGGTANTGELFF
TRBJ2-2	TRBD1	TRBV6-5	few	TGTGCCAGCAGTTATTCCCCTTTCCGACAGGGGGCATTCGGGGAGCTGTTTTTT	CASSYSPFRQGAFGELFF
TRBJ2-3	TRBD2	TRBV4-3	many	TGCGCCAGCAGCCAAGCCCTCCTACTAGCGGGGGCCACAGATACGCAGTATTTT	CASSQALLLAGATDTQYF
TRBJ2-1	TRBD1	TRBV29-1	many	TGCGGTGTCGCCCAGGGGGCGTCTTACAATGAGCAGTTCTTC	CGVAQGASYNEQFF
TRBJ2-1	TRBD1	TRBV7-7	.	TGTGCTAGCAGCTCCTCGACAGGGGTACCGTCTAGTGAGCAGTTCTTC	CASSSSTGVPSSEQFF
TRBJ1-2	.	TRBV6-6	few	TGTGCCAGCAGTTACGCCGCAGGCGATGGCTACACCTTC	CASSYAAGDGYTF
TRBJ2-7	TRBD1	TRBV28	few	TGTGCCAGCAGCCTCCCGGGACAGGGTTTTACGTTGCGGGACGAGCAGTACTTC	CASSLPGQGFTLRDEQYF
TRBJ2-7	.	TRBV13	.	TGTGCCAGCAGCGTACATCAGGAGTACGAGCAGTACTTC	CASSVHQEYEQYF
TRBJ1-6	.	TRBV30	many	TGTGCCTGGGGACTATCTAGAGGTTCACCCCTCCACTTT	CAWGLSRGSPLHF
TRBJ2-6	TRBD1	TRBV7-6	many	TGTGCCAGCAGTCCCTCGGGACAGGGATTCTCTGGGGCCAACGTCCTGACTTTC	CASSPSGQGFSGANVLTF
TRBJ2-5	.	TRBV29-1	.	TGCAGCGTTGTGGCAGGGGAAGAGACCCAGTACTTC	CSVVAGEETQYF
TRBJ1-4	.	TRBV13	many	TGTGCCAGCAGCTCCAGTCGGGCCACGCTCTACGAAAAACTGTTTTTT	CASSSSRATLYEKLFF
TRBJ2-1	TRBD1	TRBV5-1	many	TGCGCCAGCAGCCTGGGGCCAGGGGGTATGGACAATGAGCAGTTCTTC	CASSLGPGGMDNEQFF
TRBJ2-3	TRBD2	TRBV7-2	few	TGTGCCAGCAGCTTATTAGCGGGGGGGCGTGGAGATACGCAGTATTTT	CASSLLAGGRGDTQYF
TRBJ2-7	TRBD1	TRBV5-6	.	TGTGCCAGCAGCTTGGGCCAAGGGACAGGGTTGATCGTGCAGTACTTC	CASSLGQGTGLIVQYF
TRBJ2-1	TRBD2	TRBV18	many	TGTGCCAGCTCACCCTTAGCGGGACGGCCTTCGGACAATGAGCAGTTCTTC	CASSPLAGRPSDNEQFF
TRBJ2-5	.	TRBV18	few	TGTGCCAGCTCACTACAGGAGACGGAGACCCAGTACTTC	CASSLQETETQYF
TRBJ2-5	.	TRBV2	few	TGTGCCAGCAGTGAGGGGGAGACCCAGTACTTC	CASSEGETQYF
TRBJ1-2	.	TRBV12-3/TRBV12-4	many	TGTGCCAGCAGCCCAACGAAATGGCAGGGAGCCTTCAATGGCTACACCTTC	CASSPTKWQGAFNGYTF
TRBJ2-3	TRBD1	TRBV20-1	many	TGCAGTGCTAAGGGGGCGCCTGAGGATACGCAGTATTTT	CSAKGAPEDTQYF
TRBJ1-2	.	TRBV7-9	.	TGTGCCAGCAGCTTAGGTCCTGGCTACACCTTC	CASSLGPGYTF
TRBJ1-3	.	TRBV2	.	TGTGCCAGCAGTGAAACCGGAAACACCATATATTTT	CASSETGNTIYF
TRBJ1-1	.	TRBV4-3	many	TGCGCCAGCAGCCAGGAAGGAGCTGAAGCTTTCTTT	CASSQEGAEAFF
TRBJ2-5	.	TRBV2	.	TGTGCCAGCAGTGAGGAAGAGACCCAGTACTTC	CASSEEETQYF
TRBJ2-1	.	TRBV9	many	TGTGCCAGCAGGGACCCTTACAATGAGCAGTTCTTC	CASRDPYNEQFF
TRBJ1-5	.	TRBV6-2/TRBV6-3	few	TGTGCCAGCAGTTACTCGTCCGGTTATCAGCCCCAGCATTTT	CASSYSSGYQPQHF
TRBJ2-1	.	TRBV24-1	many	TGTGCCACCAGTGGGGGAAAGGGACAAGAGGGCAATGAGCAGTTCTTC	CATSGGKGQEGNEQFF
TRBJ2-5	.	TRBV3-1	few	TGTGCCAGCAGCCAAGAAGCAGTTCAAGAGACCCAGTACTTC	CASSQEAVQETQYF
TRBJ2-7	.	TRBV7-9	few	TGTGCCAGCAGCATGCAGGGTCCTACAGGGTCCGGACACGAGCAGTACTTC	CASSMQGPTGSGHEQYF
TRBJ2-3	.	TRBV4-1	few	TGCGCCAGCAGCCAAGAAGGCACAGATACGCAGTATTTT	CASSQEGTDTQYF
TRBJ1-4	.	TRBV5-1	many	TGCGCCAGCAGCTTCCAGGAAGGGGTTTATGAAAAACTGTTTTTT	CASSFQEGVYEKLFF
TRBJ2-7	TRBD1	TRBV9	many	TGTGCCAGCAGCTCCGGGACAGGACTGACCTACGAGCAGTACTTC	CASSSGTGLTYEQYF
TRBJ1-6	.	TRBV27	many	TGTGCCAGCAGTTTAATAGGGTGGAATTCACCCCTCCACTTT	CASSLIGWNSPLHF
TRBJ2-7	.	TRBV7-8	many	TGTGCCAGCAGTACAGACAGGACCTCCTACGAGCAGTACTTC	CASSTDRTSYEQYF
TRBJ2-5	.	TRBV4-1	few	TGCGCCAGCAGCCAAGATCAATCCCGGGGCCGTGTGGGTCGAGAGACCCAGTACTTC	CASSQDQSRGRVGRETQYF
TRBJ2-2	.	TRBV4-3	.	TGCGCCAGCAGCTTCAGAGCCGACACCGGGGAGCTGTTTTTT	CASSFRADTGELFF
TRBJ2-1	.	TRBV4-3	few	TGCGCCAGCAGCCCTCGAGAAGGTGGCGGGGTGTGGAGTGAGCAGTTCTTC	CASSPREGGGVWSEQFF
TRBJ2-1	.	TRBV7-2	many	TGTGCCAGCAGATCTCCCCGGACGAACACCGGTGAGCAGTTCTTC	CASRSPRTNTGEQFF
TRBJ1-2	.	TRBV29-1	many	TGCAGCGTTGATGGTGGAGGCGGCTACACCTTC	CSVDGGGGYTF